These 24 T cell receptor beta chains came from one sample sequenced in a study of blood T cells in healthy people across ages (dated by TCRdb to between 2014 and 2017). The library was produced with 5' RACE. These reads were obtained on an Illumina HiSeq 2500. A second PCR of roughly 7 to 12 cycles was run with a J-beta primer mix and a sample-barcoded 5' primer. TCRdb reprocessing: public reads trimmed at Q25 with fastp, clones called with MiXCR, in-frame beta chains kept. Rows are unified per CDR3 protein, each entry keeping the most common DNA and genes. The sample table lists under 850,000 distinct CDR3 sequences, around 36% of them with a count of one. The ten most abundant clones make up over 10% of the sample. The sequenced material came from blood. Receptor source: a man aged 18-30 years in good health.

This clonotype was counted once. The chain carries TRBV7-2 and TRBJ2-3; the D is unclear. Between the trimmed V and J ends, which lost 5 bases and 4 bases, there was a span of 16 bases. Germline V gene sequence: CDR1 SGHTA, CDR2 FQGNSA. The CDR3 consists of 15 residues. Here the CDR3 reads CASSLTPTRPDTQYF. For the CDR3, the DNA is TGTGCCAGCAGCCTTACTCCTACCCGGCCAGATACGCAGTATTTT.

The chain links TRBV6-5 to TRBJ2-4, with 7 bases lining up with TRBD1. The end of the DNA fits TRBJ2-7 better, so the J call may be wrong. The CDR3 is 16 residues long. Per germline, CDR1 MNHEY and CDR2 SVGAGI. The CDR3 loop is CASSNHRGAYPYEQYF. CDR3 coding DNA: TGTGCCAGCAGTAACCACAGGGGAGCCTATCCCTACGAGCAGTACTTC.

To note about this clonotype: This sequence may be a read error, since a much larger clone differs from it by one base. The chain employs TRBV12-3 or TRBV12-4 and TRBJ2-1; TRBD2 agrees at 10 bases. The J call may be incorrect, as the DNA end agrees better with TRBJ2-7. CDR3 length: 16 residues. The CDR3 DNA sequence: TGTGCCAGCACCCTAAGCGGGGGGGCCTCCTACAATGAGCAGTACTTC. Protein sequence: CASTLSGGASYNEQYF.

The rearrangement joins TRBV7-3 to TRBJ1-1, with a weak D call TRBD1 (5 bases). The CDR3 is made up of 15 amino acids. Trimming removed 5 bases at V and 1 base at J, with 14 bases between. The germline V gene has CDR1 SGHTA and CDR2 FQGTGA. The CDR3 loop reads CASSLQGGRNTEAFF. CDR3 coding DNA: TGTGCCAGCAGCCTCCAGGGTGGGAGGAACACTGAAGCTTTCTTT.

The chain couples TRBV28 to TRBJ1-5; D unclear. The V gene lost 3 bases and the J gene lost 3 bases, with 12 bases spanning the gap. Per the germline V gene, CDR1 is MDHEN and CDR2 is SYDVKM. The CDR3 is 15 residues long. Here the CDR3 reads CASSFSGRNNQPQHF. In nucleotides, the CDR3 is TGTGCCAGCAGTTTCTCAGGACGGAACAATCAGCCCCAGCATTTT.

This clonotype was recorded many times. The chain recombines TRBV20-1 with TRBJ2-1; 11 bases map to TRBD1. With 2 bases clipped from V and 6 bases from J, the junction kept 18 bases outside the gene matches. Germline-derived CDR1 and CDR2 are DFQATT and SNEGSKA (reference sequence). The CDR3 runs 19 residues. In nucleotides, the CDR3 is TGCAGTGCTAGAATGTACGGATTTCGGGACAGGGGGAGACCCAATGAGCAGTTCTTC. Translating gives CSARMYGFRDRGRPNEQFF.

This clonotype occurred a few times. This chain joins TRBV19 and TRBJ2-5; D call uncertain. Germline values: CDR1 LNHDA, CDR2 SQIVND (reference sequence). V lost 5 bases and J lost 2, with 21 bases in between. The CDR3 is 17 residues long. The CDR3 is CASSRLTQSRHQETQYF. DNA for the CDR3: TGTGCCAGTAGTCGGCTAACACAGAGTAGGCATCAAGAGACCCAGTACTTC.

This chain uses TRBV5-5 with TRBJ1-5; unclear D gene. The germline CDR1 and CDR2 sequences are SGHKS and YYEKEE (reference sequence). Trimming shortened V by 4 bases and J by 3 bases, and 14 bases separated the two germline ends. The CDR3 has 15 residues. CDR3 nucleotides: TGTGCCAGCAGCGTTGGCCAGGTCCCCAATCAGCCCCAGCATTTT. It is translated as CASSVGQVPNQPQHF.

Concerning this clonotype itself: A much larger clone lies one base from this, so it may be a read error. The genes are TRBV5-5 and TRBJ1-2, with 9 positions matching TRBD1. This CDR3 region has 14 residues. Germline values: CDR1 SGHKS, CDR2 YYEKEE (reference sequence). CDR3 sequence: CACSFTGGAYGYTF. In nucleotides, the CDR3 is TGTGCCTGCAGCTTTACAGGGGGCGCCTATGGCTACACCTTC.

This rearrangement joins TRBV10-3 to TRBJ2-1; TRBD2 matches at 8 bases. Germline CDR1 ENHRY, CDR2 SYGVKD. V lost 4 bases to trimming and J lost 5 bases; unmatched junction nucleotides: 7. The CDR3 loop spans 15 amino acids. The CDR3 sequence is CAISGRGGTDNEQFF. The CDR3 nucleotides read TGTGCCATCAGTGGCCGGGGGGGCACCGACAATGAGCAGTTCTTC.

This chain links TRBV12-3 or TRBV12-4 with TRBJ2-3; 9 bases align to TRBD2. The CDR3 is 14 residues long. J lost 4 bases, V lost 8 bases, and 7 bases had no gene match. CDR3 protein: CASRASGGPDTQYF. The CDR3 DNA follows: TGTGCCAGCCGAGCGAGCGGGGGGCCAGATACGCAGTATTTT.

This chain connects TRBV27 to TRBJ2-1, with 11 bases matching TRBD2. This CDR3 comprises 19 residues. CDR1 is MNHEY and CDR2 is SMNVEV in the germline V gene (reference sequence). V was pared by 7 bases and J by 0 bases, with 14 bases of the junction left unmatched. CDR3 nucleotides: TGTGCCAGCAACCTGCTAGCGGGAGGAATAGGGGTCTCCTACAATGAGCAGTTCTTC. This sequence encodes CASNLLAGGIGVSYNEQFF.

This clonotype was seen ten or more times. The V and J genes are TRBV4-3 and TRBJ2-1; TRBD2 matches at 9 bases. Germline V lookup: CDR1 LGHNA, CDR2 YSLEER. After removal of 1 base from V and 4 bases from J, the junction contained 5 bases not matched to a gene. This CDR3 spans 16 amino acids. In nucleotides, the CDR3 is TGCGCCAGCAGCCAAGGCGCTAGCGGGGAATACAATGAGCAGTTCTTC. Translating it yields CASSQGASGEYNEQFF.

There are a few counts of this clonotype. The chain combines TRBV6-6 with TRBJ1-2, with a possible D match to TRBD1 (6 bases). Germline CDR1 is MNHNY and CDR2 is SVGAGI (reference sequence). The V end was cut by 0 bases, the J end by 2 bases, with 13 bases between. The length of the CDR3 is 16 residues. The CDR3 coding sequence is TGTGCCAGCAGTTACTCGAGTCAGGGGATCAACTATGGCTACACCTTC. As protein: CASSYSSQGINYGYTF.

The chain combines TRBV25-1 with TRBJ1-2; the D gene is possibly TRBD1 (5 bases). Trimming took off 3 bases at V and 0 bases at J, with 14 bases between the two ends. This CDR3 has 16 residues. Germline V gene lookup returns CDR1 MGHDK and CDR2 SYGVNS. The CDR3 sequence is CASSDRQISSNYGYTF. As DNA, the CDR3 is TGTGCCAGCAGTGATCGACAGATCTCATCTAACTATGGCTACACCTTC.

This clonotype showed up just a few times. The chain employs TRBV4-1 and TRBJ1-5, with D uncertain. The V and J ends lost 3 bases and 3 bases respectively, with 15 bases between them. Germline V gene sequence: CDR1 MGHRA, CDR2 YSYEKL. The CDR3 sequence is 16 residues long. CDR3 in amino acids: CASSQVAGLYNQPQHF. For the CDR3, the DNA is TGCGCCAGCAGCCAGGTTGCAGGATTATACAATCAGCCCCAGCATTTT.

The V call is TRBV20-1, the J call TRBJ2-7, with D unclear. Trimming took off 0 bases at V and 0 bases at J, with 9 bases between the two ends. The CDR3 totals 14 residues. Germline V gene data show CDR1 as DFQATT and CDR2 as SNEGSKA (reference sequence). The CDR3, as DNA: TGCAGTGCTAGAGACGGACCGAGCTCCTACGAGCAGTACTTC. This sequence encodes CSARDGPSSYEQYF.

The table lists this clonotype with a few counts. The chain carries TRBV4-1 and TRBJ1-5; possible D gene TRBD1, 5 bases. V lost 2 bases to trimming and J lost 7 bases, with 12 bases between them. The CDR3 loop spans 14 amino acids. Germline values: CDR1 MGHRA, CDR2 YSYEKL. CDR3 loop: CASSQWAREQPQHF. CDR3 in DNA: TGCGCCAGCAGCCAATGGGCCAGGGAACAGCCCCAGCATTTT.

As regards this clonotype: This may be a read error, as it is one base from a much larger clone. The V gene is TRBV12-3 or TRBV12-4, the J gene TRBJ2-5, with TRBD2 as a possible D gene (6 bases). This CDR3 has 14 residues. The CDR3 sequence: CAGSLGGYQETQYF. The CDR3 coding sequence is TGTGCCGGCAGTCTGGGGGGTTACCAAGAGACCCAGTACTTC.

This clonotype came up many times. The chain is built from TRBV20-1 and TRBJ2-1, with 12 nucleotides matching TRBD2. Trimming cost V 0 bases and J 8 bases; bases outside gene matches: 11. Germline CDR1 reads DFQATT; CDR2 reads SNEGSKA (reference sequence). CDR3 size: 17 residues. This CDR3 is CSARDPRTSGAMDEQFF. The CDR3 region has the DNA TGCAGTGCTAGAGATCCCCGGACTAGCGGGGCCATGGATGAGCAGTTCTTC.

This clonotype was seen a few times. The V gene is TRBV4-1, the J gene TRBJ1-1, with D maybe TRBD1 (5 bases). Between the trimmed V and J ends, which lost 6 bases and 8 bases, there was a span of 19 bases. This CDR3 is 14 amino acids long. The germline V gene encodes CDR1 MGHRA and CDR2 YSYEKL. The CDR3 protein is CASSQQPGPGEAFF. The CDR3 DNA sequence: TGCGCCAGCAGTCAACAACCAGGGCCAGGCGAAGCTTTCTTT.

In DNA, the CDR3 is TGCAGTGCTAGCGGGGAACGGCCCAGCTCCTACAATGAGCAGTACTTC. Translation: CSASGERPSSYNEQYF. The chain joins TRBV20-1 to TRBJ2-1; TRBD2 is a possible D gene (5 bases). The J call is in doubt because the DNA end fits TRBJ2-7 better. The CDR3 loop spans 16 amino acids. Germline CDR1 reads DFQATT; CDR2 reads SNEGSKA (reference sequence).

This clonotype has just a few counts. The chain has TRBV7-2 and TRBJ2-1; 8 bases map to TRBD1. TRBJ2-7 matches the DNA end more closely, so the J call is doubtful. There are 18 residues in the CDR3. Germline V gene data show CDR1 as SGHTA and CDR2 as FQGNSA. The DNA of the CDR3 is TGTGCCAGCAGCCCAGCCGACAGGGGACAACACTCCTACAATGAGCAGTACTTC. Protein: CASSPADRGQHSYNEQYF.

V is TRBV2 and J is TRBJ1-1; TRBD1 is a possible D gene (5 bases). Trimming cost V 3 bases and J 2 bases, with 7 bases left between them. This CDR3 is 13 amino acids long. Looked up from germline, CDR1 is SNHLY and CDR2 is FYNNEI. The CDR3 loop reads CASSETDNTEAFF. CDR3 nucleotides: TGTGCCAGCAGTGAGACAGACAACACTGAAGCTTTCTTT.